The clone carrying this TCR beta chain is large in the sample. This CDR3 is 16 amino acids long. Germline lookup yields CDR1 MNHGY and CDR2 SAAAGT. Trimming left V 0 bases short and J 5 bases short, with 14 bases between. This sample is drawn from a study of sequential checkpoint blockade in melanoma. At the level of the study: After nivolumab or ipilimumab alone, approximately 22 patients had week-13 rebiopsies.

Data came from immunoSEQ multiplex PCR; TCRdb stores just in-frame clones and leaves some out. The table shows under 2,500 clones, with 17% occurring only once. Noted treatment: randomized to nivolumab then ipilimumab (arm A) or the reverse (arm B). This specimen consisted of tumor tissue (inferred from file names), obtained from a patient given nivolumab and ipilimumab in sequence. This sequence joins TRBV6-8 and TRBJ2-1; D might be TRBD2 (5 bases). The TCR comes from a human donor with melanoma. This chain's CDR3 is CASSYSSWGAHNEQFF. CDR3 bases: TGTGCCAGCAGTTACTCGTCCTGGGGAGCCCACAATGAGCAGTTCTTC.